This T cell receptor (beta chain) was profiled in a study of response to subunit inactivated influenza vaccine. V dropped 5 bases and J dropped 3; count of bases not matched to a gene: 8. This CDR3 has 15 amino acids. Germline V gene data show CDR1 as SGHTA and CDR2 as FQGNSA. TCRdb called the RT-PCR reads again in MiXCR, with one record for every CDR3 protein. The sample includes 500,000 or so distinct CDR3 sequences, more than 15% of them seen just once. This TCR derives from a man aged 50-75 years who received an inactivated influenza vaccine. The source was CD4+ T cells sorted from PBMCs, collected 23 to 25 months after vaccination. The V and J genes are TRBV7-2 and TRBJ2-7; 9 positions match TRBD2. In DNA form, the CDR3 reads TGTGCCAGCAGCCCCCGGGGCGGGGGGGGCTACGAGCAGTACTTC. Translation: CASSPRGGGGYEQYF.